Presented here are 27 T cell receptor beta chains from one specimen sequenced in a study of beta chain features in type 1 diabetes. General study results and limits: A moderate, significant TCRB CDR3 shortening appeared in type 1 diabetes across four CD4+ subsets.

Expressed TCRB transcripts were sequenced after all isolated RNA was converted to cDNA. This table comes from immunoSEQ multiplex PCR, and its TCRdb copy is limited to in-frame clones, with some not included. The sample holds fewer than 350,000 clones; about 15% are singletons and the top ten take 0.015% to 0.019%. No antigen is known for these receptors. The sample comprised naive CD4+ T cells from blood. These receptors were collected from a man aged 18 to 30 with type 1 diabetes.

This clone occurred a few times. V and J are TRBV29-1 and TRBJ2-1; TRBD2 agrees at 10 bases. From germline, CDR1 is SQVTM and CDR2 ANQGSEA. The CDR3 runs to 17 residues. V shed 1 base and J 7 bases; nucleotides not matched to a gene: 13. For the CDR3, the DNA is TGCAGCGTTGAAGGCGGGTCTAGCGGGAGAAGAAATAATGAGCAGTTCTTC. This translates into CSVEGGSSGRRNNEQFF.

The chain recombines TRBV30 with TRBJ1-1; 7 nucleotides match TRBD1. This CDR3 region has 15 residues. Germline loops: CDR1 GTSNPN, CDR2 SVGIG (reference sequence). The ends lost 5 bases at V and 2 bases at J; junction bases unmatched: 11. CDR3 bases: TGTGCCTGGTCAAAACCGACAGGGTTTAACACTGAAGCTTTCTTT. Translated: CAWSKPTGFNTEAFF. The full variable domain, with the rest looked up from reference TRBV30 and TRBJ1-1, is SQTIHQWPATLVQPVGSPLSLECTVEGTSNPNLYWYRQAAGRGLQLLFYSVGIGQISSEVPQNLSASRPQDRQFILSSKKLLLSDSGFYLCAWSKPTGFNTEAFFGQGTRLTVV.

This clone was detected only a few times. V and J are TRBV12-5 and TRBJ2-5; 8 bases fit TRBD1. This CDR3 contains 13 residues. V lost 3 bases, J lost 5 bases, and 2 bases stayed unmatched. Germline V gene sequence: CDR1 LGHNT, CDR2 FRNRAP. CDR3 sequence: CASGFTGGETQYF. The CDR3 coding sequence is TGTGCTAGTGGTTTTACAGGGGGGGAGACCCAGTACTTC.

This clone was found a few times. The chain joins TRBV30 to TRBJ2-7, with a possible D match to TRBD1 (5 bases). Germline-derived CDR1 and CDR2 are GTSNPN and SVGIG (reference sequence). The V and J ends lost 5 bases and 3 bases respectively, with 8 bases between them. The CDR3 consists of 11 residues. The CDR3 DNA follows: TGTGCCTGGTCCCAGGGCTACGAGCAGTACTTC. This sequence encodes CAWSQGYEQYF.

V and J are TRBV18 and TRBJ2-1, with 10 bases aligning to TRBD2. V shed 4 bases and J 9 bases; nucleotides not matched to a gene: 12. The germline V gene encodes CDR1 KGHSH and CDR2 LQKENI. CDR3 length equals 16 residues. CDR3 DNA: TGTGCCAGCTCACGAAACATAGCGGGAGGAGTGAGTGAGCAGTTCTTC. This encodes CASSRNIAGGVSEQFF.

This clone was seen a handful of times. DNA of the CDR3: TGTGCCAGCAGCCTATGGGAGACCTTGGACACTGAAGCTTTCTTT. It specifies CASSLWETLDTEAFF. The chain is built from TRBV7-9 and TRBJ1-1; no clear D gene. Germline values: CDR1 SEHNR, CDR2 FQNEAQ (reference sequence). V lost 5 bases to trimming and J lost 3 bases, with 16 bases between them. The CDR3 is made up of 15 amino acids.

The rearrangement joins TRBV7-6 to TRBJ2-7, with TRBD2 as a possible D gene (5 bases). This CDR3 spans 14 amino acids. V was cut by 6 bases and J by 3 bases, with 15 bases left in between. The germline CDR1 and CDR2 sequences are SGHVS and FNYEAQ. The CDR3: CASSSITTSYEQYF. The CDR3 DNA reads TGTGCCAGCAGTTCCATCACAACTAGCTACGAGCAGTACTTC.

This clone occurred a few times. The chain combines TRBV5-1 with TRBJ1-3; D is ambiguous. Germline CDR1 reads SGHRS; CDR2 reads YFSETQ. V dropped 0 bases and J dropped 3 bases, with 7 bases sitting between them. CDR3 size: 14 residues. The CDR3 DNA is TGCGCCAGCAGCTTGGGGGCCAGTGGAAACACCATATATTTT. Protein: CASSLGASGNTIYF.

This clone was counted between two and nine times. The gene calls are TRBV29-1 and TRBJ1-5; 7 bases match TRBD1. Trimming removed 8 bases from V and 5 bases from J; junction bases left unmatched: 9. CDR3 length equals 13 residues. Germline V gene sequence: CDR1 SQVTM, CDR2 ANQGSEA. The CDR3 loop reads CSFATGQDQPQHF. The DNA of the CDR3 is TGCAGCTTTGCGACAGGGCAGGATCAGCCCCAGCATTTT. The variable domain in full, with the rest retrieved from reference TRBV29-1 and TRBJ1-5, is SAVISQKPSRDICQRGTSLTIQCQVDSQVTMMFWYRQQPGQSLTLIATANQGSEATYESGFVIDKFPISRPNLTFSTLTVSNMSPEDSSIYLCSFATGQDQPQHFGDGTRLSIL.

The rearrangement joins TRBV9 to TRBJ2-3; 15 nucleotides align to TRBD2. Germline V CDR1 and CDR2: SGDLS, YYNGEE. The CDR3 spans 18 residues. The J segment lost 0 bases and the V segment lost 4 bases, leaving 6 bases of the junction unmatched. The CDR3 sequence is CASSPTGLAGGSTDTQYF. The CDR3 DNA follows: TGTGCCAGCAGCCCTACGGGACTAGCGGGAGGAAGCACAGATACGCAGTATTTT.

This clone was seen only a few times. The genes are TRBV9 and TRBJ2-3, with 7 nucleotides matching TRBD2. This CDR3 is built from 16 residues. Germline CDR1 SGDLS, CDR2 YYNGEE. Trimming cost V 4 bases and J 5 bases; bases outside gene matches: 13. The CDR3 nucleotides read TGTGCCAGCAGCAGTCTCGGACTAGATCGAAGAGATACGCAGTATTTT. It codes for CASSSLGLDRRDTQYF.

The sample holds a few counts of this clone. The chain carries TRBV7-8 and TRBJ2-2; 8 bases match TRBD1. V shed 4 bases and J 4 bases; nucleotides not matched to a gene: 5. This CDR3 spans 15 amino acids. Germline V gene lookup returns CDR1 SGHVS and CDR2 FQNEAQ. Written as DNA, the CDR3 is TGTGCCAGCAGCTCCGGACAGGGAGCCACCGGGGAGCTGTTTTTT. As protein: CASSSGQGATGELFF.

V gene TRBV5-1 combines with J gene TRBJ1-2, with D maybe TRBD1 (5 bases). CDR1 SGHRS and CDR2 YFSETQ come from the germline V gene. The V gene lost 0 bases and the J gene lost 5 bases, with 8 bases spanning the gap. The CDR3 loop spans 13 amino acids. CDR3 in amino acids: CASSLGQLYGYTF. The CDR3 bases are TGCGCCAGCAGCTTGGGACAGCTTTATGGCTACACCTTC.

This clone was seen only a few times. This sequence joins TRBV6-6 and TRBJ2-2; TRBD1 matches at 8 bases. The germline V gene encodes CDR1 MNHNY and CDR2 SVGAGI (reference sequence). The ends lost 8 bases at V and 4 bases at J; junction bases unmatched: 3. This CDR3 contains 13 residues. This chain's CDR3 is CASAGQGTGELFF. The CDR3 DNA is TGTGCCAGCGCAGGACAGGGCACCGGGGAGCTGTTTTTT.

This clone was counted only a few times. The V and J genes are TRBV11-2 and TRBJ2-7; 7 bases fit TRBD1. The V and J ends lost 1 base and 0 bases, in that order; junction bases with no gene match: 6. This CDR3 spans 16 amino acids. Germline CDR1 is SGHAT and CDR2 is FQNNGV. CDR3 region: CASSLVGTAVSYEQYF. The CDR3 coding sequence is TGTGCCAGCAGCTTAGTCGGGACAGCCGTCTCCTACGAGCAGTACTTC.

CDR3 amino acids: CASSLEPSGKADTQYF. Here the CDR3 DNA reads TGTGCCAGCAGCTTGGAGCCCAGCGGGAAGGCAGATACGCAGTATTTT. V gene TRBV5-4 combines with J gene TRBJ2-3, with 7 bases matching TRBD2. The CDR3 totals 16 residues. Germline V gene data show CDR1 as SGHNT and CDR2 as YYREEE (reference sequence). The V and J ends lost 0 bases and 4 bases, in that order; junction bases with no gene match: 8.

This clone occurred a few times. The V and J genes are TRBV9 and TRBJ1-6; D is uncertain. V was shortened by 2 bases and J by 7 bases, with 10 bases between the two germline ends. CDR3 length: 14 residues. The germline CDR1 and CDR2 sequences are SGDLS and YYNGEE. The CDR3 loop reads CASSVRSLNSPLHF. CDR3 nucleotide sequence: TGTGCCAGCAGCGTCCGTTCCCTAAATTCACCCCTCCACTTT.

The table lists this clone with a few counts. The CDR3 DNA sequence: TGTGCCAGCTCACCACCAAACGCCGTCCTAAGCTATGGCTACACCTTC. It yields the protein CASSPPNAVLSYGYTF. The chain employs TRBV18 and TRBJ1-2; the D is unclear. CDR1 KGHSH and CDR2 LQKENI come from the germline V gene. Trimming took 0 bases from V and 4 from J, leaving 15 bases between them. The CDR3 has 16 amino acids.

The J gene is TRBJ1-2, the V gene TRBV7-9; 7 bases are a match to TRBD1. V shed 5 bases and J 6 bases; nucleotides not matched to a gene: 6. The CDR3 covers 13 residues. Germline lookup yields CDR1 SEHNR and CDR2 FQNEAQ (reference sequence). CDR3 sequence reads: CASSANRGNGYTF. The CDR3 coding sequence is TGTGCCAGCAGCGCTAACAGGGGCAATGGCTACACCTTC.

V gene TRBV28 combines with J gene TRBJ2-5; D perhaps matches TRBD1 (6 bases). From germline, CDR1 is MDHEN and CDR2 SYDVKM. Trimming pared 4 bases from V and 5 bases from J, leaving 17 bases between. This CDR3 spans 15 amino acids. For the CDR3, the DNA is TGTGCCAGCAGTTCGGGACAAGCGGTTAGGGAGACCCAGTACTTC. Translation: CASSSGQAVRETQYF.

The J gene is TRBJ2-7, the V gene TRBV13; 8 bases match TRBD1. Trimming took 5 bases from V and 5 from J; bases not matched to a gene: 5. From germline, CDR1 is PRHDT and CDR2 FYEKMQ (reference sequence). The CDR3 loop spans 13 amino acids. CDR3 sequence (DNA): TGTGCCAGCAGCCGGACAGGGCGGAACGAGCAGTACTTC. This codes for CASSRTGRNEQYF.

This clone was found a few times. CDR3 sequence reads: CASSLGGRGTEKLFF. The CDR3 DNA is TGTGCCAGCAGCTTAGGTGGCAGGGGTACTGAAAAACTGTTTTTT. The chain employs TRBV7-2 and TRBJ1-4; D possibly corresponds to TRBD1 (6 bases). The CDR3 consists of 15 residues. Germline CDR1 SGHTA, CDR2 FQGNSA. V lost 1 base and J lost 7, with 13 bases in between.

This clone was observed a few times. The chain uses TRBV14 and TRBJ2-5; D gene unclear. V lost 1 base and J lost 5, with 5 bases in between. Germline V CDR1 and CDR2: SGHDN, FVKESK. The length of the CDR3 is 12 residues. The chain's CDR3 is CASSQVHETQYF. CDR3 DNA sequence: TGTGCCAGCAGCCAAGTACACGAGACCCAGTACTTC.

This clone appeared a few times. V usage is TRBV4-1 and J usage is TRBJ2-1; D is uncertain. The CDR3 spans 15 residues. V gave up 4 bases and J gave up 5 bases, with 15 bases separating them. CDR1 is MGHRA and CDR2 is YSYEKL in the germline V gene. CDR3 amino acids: CASSPLYSRHNEQFF. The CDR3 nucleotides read TGCGCCAGCAGCCCCCTGTACTCCCGCCACAATGAGCAGTTCTTC.

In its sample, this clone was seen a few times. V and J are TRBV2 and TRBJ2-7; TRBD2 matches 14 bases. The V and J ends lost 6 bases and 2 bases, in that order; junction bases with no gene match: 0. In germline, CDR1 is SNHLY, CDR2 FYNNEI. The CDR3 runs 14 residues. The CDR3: CASRGLAGAYEQYF. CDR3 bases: TGTGCCAGCAGGGGACTAGCGGGAGCCTACGAGCAGTACTTC.

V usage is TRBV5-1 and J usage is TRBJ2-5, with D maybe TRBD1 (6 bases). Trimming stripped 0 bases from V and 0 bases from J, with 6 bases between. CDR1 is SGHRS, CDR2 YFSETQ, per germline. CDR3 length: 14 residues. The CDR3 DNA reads TGCGCCAGCAGCTTGGAGGGGGACCAAGAGACCCAGTACTTC. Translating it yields CASSLEGDQETQYF. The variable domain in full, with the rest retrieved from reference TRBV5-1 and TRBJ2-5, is KAGVTQTPRYLIKTRGQQVTLSCSPISGHRSVSWYQQTPGQGLQFLFEYFSETQRNKGNFPGRFSGRQFSNSRSEMNVSTLELGDSALYLCASSLEGDQETQYFGPGTRLLVL.

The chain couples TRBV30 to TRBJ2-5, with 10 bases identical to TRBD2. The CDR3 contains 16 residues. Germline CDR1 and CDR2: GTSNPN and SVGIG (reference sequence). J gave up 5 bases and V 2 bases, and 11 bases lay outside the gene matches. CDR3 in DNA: TGTGCCTGGAGTTCCCGCGAGCGGGAGGGCCGGGAGACCCAGTACTTC. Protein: CAWSSREREGRETQYF.